Presented here are 23 T cell receptor beta chains from one specimen sequenced in a study of cytomegalovirus exposure and HLA in healthy donors. PCR used 60 Vbeta primers and 13 Jbeta primers. This table comes from immunoSEQ multiplex PCR, and its TCRdb copy is limited to in-frame clones, with some not included. The table records around 140,000 clones, approximately 87% of them present only once. Source material: PBMCs. These receptor sequences come from a woman aged 25 to 45 in good health and CMV-seronegative.

As to this clone: The same CDR3 can be traced to other DNA sequences in this sample. The CDR3 here is CASSLQGVYEQYF. The CDR3 DNA reads as TGTGCCAGTTCGTTACAGGGGGTCTACGAGCAGTACTTC. This sequence joins TRBV11-2 and TRBJ2-7; 8 nucleotides agree with TRBD1. Germline CDR1 SGHAT, CDR2 FQNNGV. The CDR3 sequence is 13 residues long. V lost 9 bases, J lost 3 bases, and 7 bases stayed unmatched.

V usage is TRBV4-3 and J usage is TRBJ2-7; TRBD2 agrees at 8 bases. CDR1 is LGHNA, CDR2 YSLEER, per germline. The CDR3 consists of 18 residues. J was trimmed by 0 bases and V by 0 bases; bases with no gene match: 10. Written as DNA, the CDR3 is TGCGCCAGCAGCCAAGATTGGAGGGGTAGCGGGGTCTCCTACGAGCAGTACTTC. Translating it yields CASSQDWRGSGVSYEQYF.

The J gene is TRBJ1-6, the V gene TRBV30; D possibly corresponds to TRBD1 (5 bases). The CDR3 consists of 17 residues. Germline CDR1 reads GTSNPN; CDR2 reads SVGIG (reference sequence). Trimming removed 0 bases at V and 0 bases at J, with 12 bases between. CDR3 bases: TGTGCCTGGAGTGTACCCCGACAGAGCTCCTATAATTCACCCCTCCACTTT. Translating gives CAWSVPRQSSYNSPLHF.

The genes are TRBV5-5 and TRBJ1-2; D remains ambiguous. Germline V gives CDR1 SGHKS, CDR2 YYEKEE (reference sequence). The CDR3 runs 13 residues. The ends were cut back, 0 bases at V and 2 bases at J, with 5 bases in the middle. The CDR3 DNA reads as TGTGCCAGCAGCTTGGTAGCAAACTATGGCTACACCTTC. The encoded protein is CASSLVANYGYTF.

The chain combines TRBV27 with TRBJ1-2; 9 bases fit TRBD1. The V segment lost 4 bases and the J segment 13 bases; nucleotides outside the gene matches: 13. The CDR3 sequence is 14 residues long. CDR1 and CDR2 from the germline V gene are MNHEY and SMNVEV (reference sequence). CDR3 protein: CASSSFRDRVRLTF. The DNA for the CDR3 is TGTGCCAGCAGTTCGTTCCGGGACAGGGTACGGCTCACCTTC.

V usage is TRBV30 and J usage is TRBJ2-5, with D perhaps TRBD1 (5 bases). The CDR3 runs to 12 residues. Looked up from germline, CDR1 is GTSNPN and CDR2 is SVGIG (reference sequence). V lost 1 base and J lost 5, with 8 bases in between. The CDR3 sequence: CAWSEGQETQYF. The CDR3 DNA reads TGTGCCTGGAGTGAGGGGCAGGAGACCCAGTACTTC.

This clone was counted a few times. V is TRBV4-1 and J is TRBJ1-6; TRBD1 might be the D (5 bases). V was trimmed by 3 bases and J by 9 bases, leaving 18 bases between them. The CDR3 runs 16 residues. The germline gives CDR1 MGHRA, CDR2 YSYEKL. The CDR3 region has the DNA TGCGCCAGCAGCCACCTGGGGCGCGGGGCGGGTTCACCCCTCCACTTT. Protein: CASSHLGRGAGSPLHF.

J is TRBJ2-1 and V is TRBV19; D remains unclear. Trimming shortened V by 5 bases and J by 7 bases, and 15 bases separated the two germline ends. Germline-derived CDR1 and CDR2 are LNHDA and SQIVND (reference sequence). CDR3 length: 14 amino acids. The CDR3 nucleotides are TGTGCCAGTAGTCCGTGGGTAGCTGGTAATGAGCAGTTCTTC. The encoded protein is CASSPWVAGNEQFF.

The chain's CDR3 is CASSLGTSGIGTKNIQYF. Here the CDR3 DNA reads TGTGCCAGCAGCCTCGGGACTAGCGGGATTGGGACCAAAAACATTCAGTACTTC. The chain uses TRBV4-2 and TRBJ2-4; 13 nucleotides agree with TRBD2. The CDR3 has 18 residues. Germline CDR1 reads LGHNA; CDR2 reads YNFKEQ. With 4 bases clipped from V and 2 bases from J, the junction kept 8 bases outside the gene matches.

The chain recombines TRBV9 with TRBJ2-7, with TRBD2 identical over 8 bases. In germline, CDR1 is SGDLS, CDR2 YYNGEE. The CDR3 consists of 16 residues. V was clipped by 3 bases and J by 0 bases; unmatched bases: 8. The CDR3 reads CASSGQAGVPSYEQYF. DNA for the CDR3: TGTGCCAGCAGCGGACAAGCGGGGGTTCCCTCCTACGAGCAGTACTTC.

V gene TRBV28 combines with J gene TRBJ1-1; D uncertain. Trimming left V 3 bases short and J 2 bases short, with 10 bases between. The CDR3 is made up of 14 amino acids. CDR1 is MDHEN, CDR2 SYDVKM, per germline. CDR3 sequence reads: CASSFRGLNTEAFF. The CDR3 DNA follows: TGTGCCAGCAGTTTTAGAGGACTAAACACTGAAGCTTTCTTT.

In regard to this clone: Compared with germline, one end of the junction differs, possibly owing to a read error. This rearrangement joins TRBV19 to TRBJ2-5; D uncertain. Germline V gene lookup returns CDR1 LNHDA and CDR2 SQIVND (reference sequence). This CDR3 is built from 14 residues. CDR3 bases: TGTGCCAGTAGTGAAGGAAGGTACCAAGAGGCCCAGTACTTC. Translating gives CASSEGRYQEAQYF.

Turning to this clone: A read error may produce the germline difference seen at one junction end. The gene calls are TRBV29-1 and TRBJ2-1; 7 nucleotides agree with TRBD2. CDR1 and CDR2 (germline): SQVTM, ANQGSEA. The CDR3 runs to 15 residues. The CDR3 reads CSVERRGRAYNEQFF. The CDR3 DNA sequence: TGCAGCGTTGAACGTCGGGGGAGGGCCTATAATGAGCAGTTCTTC.

A note on this clone: One end of the junction is discordant with germline, which a read error may explain. The rearrangement joins TRBV4-1 to TRBJ1-5; weak D call: TRBD1 (5 bases). The CDR3 has 14 residues. Germline V gene data show CDR1 as MGHRA and CDR2 as YSYEKL. The CDR3 sequence: CASSLGPSTQPQHF. In nucleotides, the CDR3 is TGCGCCAGCAGTCTGGGGCCCAGCACTCAGCCCCAGCATTTT.

The gene calls are TRBV6-6 and TRBJ2-3; TRBD1 is a possible D gene (6 bases). V was shortened by 7 bases and J by 2 bases, with 16 bases between the two germline ends. The V gene's germline CDR1 is MNHNY and CDR2 SVGAGI (reference sequence). The CDR3 covers 15 residues. The CDR3 loop reads CASNSRDTYTDTQYF. The CDR3 region has the DNA TGTGCCAGCAATTCTCGGGACACGTACACAGATACGCAGTATTTT.

This chain links TRBV27 with TRBJ2-1; 11 bases match TRBD2. There are 16 residues in the CDR3. Germline V gene lookup returns CDR1 MNHEY and CDR2 SMNVEV (reference sequence). The V gene end was trimmed by 3 bases and the J gene end by 4 bases; junction bases not matched to a gene: 5. The CDR3 protein is CASSFPGTSGYNEQFF. The CDR3 coding sequence is TGTGCCAGCAGTTTCCCCGGGACTAGCGGATACAATGAGCAGTTCTTC.

A few counts support this clone. The chain is built from TRBV5-4 and TRBJ2-5, with 8 bases fitting TRBD2. The CDR3 loop spans 15 amino acids. CDR1 and CDR2 (germline): SGHNT, YYREEE (reference sequence). The V and J ends lost 4 bases and 1 base, in that order; junction bases with no gene match: 6. As DNA, the CDR3 is TGTGCCAGCAGCCGGGAAGCGGGAGTCCAAGAGACCCAGTACTTC. Protein sequence: CASSREAGVQETQYF.

The chain joins TRBV10-3 to TRBJ1-5; D is undetermined. The ends were cut back, 2 bases at V and 9 bases at J, with 11 bases in the middle. The CDR3 loop spans 13 amino acids. Germline CDR1 is ENHRY and CDR2 is SYGVKD. CDR3 coding DNA: TGTGCCATCAGTGAGGGGTCGGGTTGGCCCCAGCATTTT. It is translated as CAISEGSGWPQHF.

The J gene is TRBJ2-3, the V gene TRBV5-1; a weak D match, TRBD2 (6 bases). The CDR3 is 15 residues long. V shed 0 bases and J shed 5 bases, with 13 bases lying between them. In germline, CDR1 is SGHRS, CDR2 YFSETQ. The CDR3 region is CASSLGGVTGDTQYF. For the CDR3, the DNA is TGCGCCAGCAGCTTGGGGGGGGTAACAGGAGATACGCAGTATTTT.

This clone was counted once. V usage is TRBV13 and J usage is TRBJ2-5; 9 bases fit TRBD1. The CDR3 runs 17 residues. The J segment lost 2 bases and the V segment lost 5 bases, leaving 12 bases of the junction unmatched. CDR1 PRHDT and CDR2 FYEKMQ come from the germline V gene (reference sequence). The CDR3 sequence: CASSTGQGNIGQETQYF. The DNA for the CDR3 is TGTGCCAGCAGCACCGGACAGGGGAACATAGGACAAGAGACCCAGTACTTC.

Points on this clone: This sample also contains other DNA sequences that code for the same CDR3. V and J are TRBV7-2 and TRBJ1-5; 7 positions match TRBD1. Per germline, CDR1 SGHTA and CDR2 FQGNSA. Losses at the gene ends were 5 bases for V and 3 bases for J; bases not matched to a gene: 4. The CDR3 sequence is 14 residues long. CDR3 in DNA: TGTGCCAGCAGCCCTGGGACAGTCAATCAGCCCCAGCATTTT. Translation: CASSPGTVNQPQHF.

The chain is built from TRBV28 and TRBJ1-5; TRBD1 matches 7 bases. The V gene's germline CDR1 is MDHEN and CDR2 SYDVKM. The trim removed 7 bases at V and 4 bases at J, leaving 7 bases unmatched. The CDR3 is made up of 14 amino acids. The CDR3, as DNA: TGTGCCAGCACTAGTGGGACAGTTAATCAGCCCCAGCATTTT. It specifies CASTSGTVNQPQHF.

The chain has TRBV6-4 and TRBJ2-1, with 11 bases fitting TRBD2. There are 16 residues in the CDR3. Germline CDR1 reads MRHNA; CDR2 reads SNTAGT. The V segment lost 8 bases and the J segment 8 bases; nucleotides outside the gene matches: 14. The CDR3 here is CASRRASGGPADEQFF. The DNA for the CDR3 is TGTGCCAGCCGCCGGGCTAGCGGGGGGCCAGCCGATGAGCAGTTCTTC.